The entry below gives a single T cell receptor (beta chain) sequence along with its context. Its target is unknown. CDR3 length: 15 residues. CDR1 is SGHAT, CDR2 FQNNGV, per germline. V was clipped by 6 bases and J by 5 bases; unmatched bases: 13. Source study methods: In the immunoSEQ data, sequences were junction-only and lacked quality scores, so filtering differed. Clones were read by immunoSEQ multiplex PCR, and TCRdb kept only the in-frame ones, dropping some. V and J calls and clone size are copied from that table; D and trimming were computed from the DNA. The sample holds 2 million to 2.5 million clones, less than 95% seen once. Within Nashville, Tennessee resided all donors, each a Caucasian adult. These data originate in a study of shared clonotypes between healthy human individuals. Looking at the study overall: Researchers assigned three CD4 naive, three CD4 memory, two CD8 naive and one CD8 memory plate to each donor.

Notes on the study in general: Across a handful of donors, naive CD4 shared roughly 5%, naive CD8 approximately 3.5%, memory CD4 approximately 2.5%, memory CD8 0.4% to 0.5%.

The origin of this receptor is a man between 18 and 35 years old in good health. Some clones in this sample may be carry-over from other donors' samples. The sample consisted of naive CD4+ T cells from PBMCs. The sample's subset: CD45RA+ positively selected. V is TRBV11-2 and J is TRBJ2-7; 7 bases align to TRBD2. CDR3 sequence: CASRPLVGGLHEQYF. The CDR3 nucleotides read TGTGCCAGCAGGCCCTTGGTGGGAGGGCTTCACGAGCAGTACTTC.